What follows are 31 T cell receptor beta chains derived from one specimen sequenced in a study of naive and memory T cell subsets. The library had UMIs added by 3' ligation of an oligonucleotide to TCR cDNA. Amplification of ligated cDNA took four PCR rounds with SP2 and nested alpha and beta constant primers. MiXCR was run by TCRdb on the UMI-ligation and nested PCR reads, yielding one entry per CDR3 protein. The sample holds about 25,000 distinct CDR3 sequences, around 5% seen once. Specimen: blood. The receptors come from an adult in good health.

At least ten counts were recorded for this clonotype. CDR3 amino acids: CSARRDSPIGKYTQYF. CDR3 in DNA: TGCAGTGCTAGACGGGACAGTCCAATCGGGAAGTATACGCAGTATTTT. The rearrangement links TRBV20-1 to TRBJ2-3, with TRBD1 matching over 7 bases. The CDR3 spans 16 residues. The junction had 15 bases not matched to a gene; V was cut back by 2 bases and J by 7 bases. Germline CDR1 and CDR2: DFQATT and SNEGSKA (reference sequence).

This clonotype was recorded at least ten times. The chain links TRBV5-1 to TRBJ1-5, with 9 bases fitting TRBD1. The CDR3 covers 15 residues. Germline trimming cut 0 bases from V and 4 bases from J; bases unmatched to any gene: 2. Germline V gene sequence: CDR1 SGHRS, CDR2 YFSETQ. The chain's CDR3 is CASSLGGTGNQPQHF. Here the CDR3 DNA reads TGCGCCAGCAGCTTGGGGGGGACAGGGAATCAGCCCCAGCATTTT.

Ten or more counts support this clonotype. This chain links TRBV12-3 or TRBV12-4 with TRBJ2-1; 10 nucleotides line up with TRBD2. The CDR3 runs to 15 residues. V was pared by 6 bases and J by 5 bases, with 7 bases of the junction left unmatched. DNA of the CDR3: TGTGCCAGCAGCCGTAGGACTAGCGGCAACAATGAGCAGTTCTTC. Amino acid sequence: CASSRRTSGNNEQFF.

This clonotype was observed a few times. This chain connects TRBV5-4 to TRBJ2-7; 7 nucleotides line up with TRBD1. This CDR3 has 13 amino acids. The V gene end was trimmed by 2 bases and the J gene end by 6 bases; junction bases not matched to a gene: 5. Looked up from germline, CDR1 is SGHNT and CDR2 is YYREEE (reference sequence). CDR3 sequence: CASSFRDSSEQYF. In DNA, the CDR3 is TGTGCCAGCAGCTTCCGGGACAGTTCCGAGCAGTACTTC. Drawing the rest from reference TRBV5-4 and TRBJ2-7, the complete variable domain is ETGVTQSPTHLIKTRGQQVTLRCSSQSGHNTVSWYQQALGQGPQFIFQYYREEENGRGNFPPRFSGLQFPNYSSELNVNALELDDSALYLCASSFRDSSEQYFGPGTRLTVT.

Many counts were recorded for this clonotype. The chain joins TRBV7-9 to TRBJ2-3; possible D gene TRBD2, 6 bases. There are 16 residues in the CDR3. The V and J ends lost 6 bases and 8 bases respectively, with 24 bases between them. Germline V gives CDR1 SEHNR, CDR2 FQNEAQ (reference sequence). Here the CDR3 DNA reads TGTGCCAGCAGTCGTCCGGTCCAACGACGGGAGTCTACGCAGTATTTT. It encodes CASSRPVQRRESTQYF.

The gene calls are TRBV6-5 and TRBJ2-1; TRBD2 is a possible D gene (5 bases). Between the trimmed V and J ends, which lost 5 bases and 9 bases, there was a span of 14 bases. Germline CDR1 reads MNHEY; CDR2 reads SVGAGI. This CDR3 is built from 13 residues. CDR3 region: CASSRPSGSEQFF. The DNA of the CDR3 is TGTGCCAGCAGTCGGCCCTCGGGGAGTGAGCAGTTCTTC.

This clonotype was counted many times. The V gene is TRBV7-8, the J gene TRBJ2-2; tentatively, D is TRBD1 (6 bases). Germline assignment: CDR1 SGHVS and CDR2 FQNEAQ. The CDR3 loop spans 16 amino acids. Trimming pared 4 bases from V and 1 base from J, leaving 13 bases between. The CDR3, as DNA: TGTGCCAGCAGCTCATGGGGACATATGAACACCGGGGAGCTGTTTTTT. Translated, it gives CASSSWGHMNTGELFF.

This clonotype was recorded many times. This chain connects TRBV6-4 to TRBJ2-1; perhaps TRBD2 as D (7 bases). The germline V gene has CDR1 MRHNA and CDR2 SNTAGT. Trimming took off 4 bases at V and 9 bases at J, with 13 bases between the two ends. The CDR3 length is 13 residues. The CDR3 region is CASSARGGSEQFF. The CDR3 bases are TGTGCCAGCAGTGCGAGGGGGGGTAGTGAGCAGTTCTTC.

This clonotype was counted at least ten times. The chain links TRBV5-1 to TRBJ2-7, with 10 bases identical to TRBD2. V trimming: 2 bases; J trimming: 2 bases; junction bases outside the gene matches: 4. CDR1 and CDR2 from the germline V gene are SGHRS and YFSETQ. The CDR3 is 15 amino acids. CDR3 residues: CASSLTSGIPYEQYF. Here the CDR3 DNA reads TGCGCCAGCAGCTTAACTAGCGGGATCCCCTACGAGCAGTACTTC. Filled out from reference TRBV5-1 and TRBJ2-7, the complete variable domain reads KAGVTQTPRYLIKTRGQQVTLSCSPISGHRSVSWYQQTPGQGLQFLFEYFSETQRNKGNFPGRFSGRQFSNSRSEMNVSTLELGDSALYLCASSLTSGIPYEQYFGPGTRLTVT.

This clonotype was recorded many times. V usage is TRBV9 and J usage is TRBJ2-1, with 13 bases aligning to TRBD2. V shed 3 bases and J 8 bases; nucleotides not matched to a gene: 5. This CDR3 contains 15 residues. From germline, CDR1 is SGDLS and CDR2 YYNGEE. CDR3 coding DNA: TGTGCCAGCAGCGCCCGACTAGCGGGAGGACATGAGCAGTTCTTC. This sequence encodes CASSARLAGGHEQFF.

The gene calls are TRBV29-1 and TRBJ2-3, with D possibly matching TRBD1 (5 bases). This CDR3 comprises 13 residues. Looked up from germline, CDR1 is SQVTM and CDR2 is ANQGSEA. Trimming pared 7 bases from V and 8 bases from J, leaving 19 bases between. The CDR3 here is CSEGGAHRGTQYF. The DNA of the CDR3 is TGCAGCGAAGGTGGGGCCCACCGCGGTACGCAGTATTTT.

There are many counts of this clonotype. The rearrangement joins TRBV7-9 to TRBJ1-4; unclear D gene. The CDR3 consists of 20 residues. CDR1 SEHNR and CDR2 FQNEAQ come from the germline V gene (reference sequence). V was cut by 1 base and J by 0 bases, with 21 bases left in between. CDR3 sequence reads: CASSLESWRAGLATNEKLFF. The CDR3 DNA is TGTGCCAGCAGCTTAGAAAGTTGGAGGGCAGGCTTGGCAACTAATGAAAAACTGTTTTTT.

At least ten counts were recorded for this clonotype. The chain recombines TRBV11-2 with TRBJ2-7; 10 positions match TRBD2. Per the germline V gene, CDR1 is SGHAT and CDR2 is FQNNGV. The ends lost 0 bases at V and 6 bases at J; junction bases unmatched: 2. The CDR3 totals 14 residues. The CDR3 nucleotides read TGTGCCAGCAGCTTAGAAGCTAGCGGGAGCGAGCAGTACTTC. It specifies CASSLEASGSEQYF.

Written as DNA, the CDR3 is TGTGCCAGCAGCTTAGATTCGGTCTATTCAGATACGCAGTATTTT. It specifies CASSLDSVYSDTQYF. J is TRBJ2-3 and V is TRBV11-2, with no clear D. Germline V gives CDR1 SGHAT, CDR2 FQNNGV. Trimming took off 0 bases at V and 4 bases at J, with 11 bases between the two ends. The CDR3 consists of 15 residues.

In this sample, this clonotype turned up many times. The chain joins TRBV30 to TRBJ2-7; D ambiguous. The CDR3 totals 12 residues. Trimming removed 1 base at V and 2 bases at J, with 6 bases between. The germline CDR1 and CDR2 sequences are GTSNPN and SVGIG (reference sequence). CDR3 protein: CAWSEGTYEQYF. CDR3 in DNA: TGTGCCTGGAGTGAGGGTACCTACGAGCAGTACTTC.

The chain recombines TRBV19 with TRBJ1-2, with no clear D. Germline V gene data show CDR1 as LNHDA and CDR2 as SQIVND (reference sequence). The V end was cut by 5 bases, the J end by 3 bases, with 19 bases between. The CDR3 is 16 residues long. The CDR3 loop reads CASSSQSALPDYGYTF. In DNA, the CDR3 is TGTGCCAGTAGTTCCCAATCGGCCCTCCCTGACTATGGCTACACCTTC.

A note on this clonotype: This may arise from a read error, as a much more abundant clone is one base away. This chain links TRBV7-9 with TRBJ1-2; D uncertain. In germline, CDR1 is SEHNR, CDR2 FQNEAQ (reference sequence). This CDR3 comprises 14 residues. Trimming pared 6 bases from V and 8 bases from J, leaving 19 bases between. The DNA of the CDR3 is TGTGCCAGCAGACTAGACCTAAAGATTCTGGGCTACACCTTC. As protein: CASRLDLKILGYTF.

Ten or more counts support this clonotype. V is TRBV19 and J is TRBJ1-1; 8 bases map to TRBD1. This CDR3 contains 16 residues. The V gene's germline CDR1 is LNHDA and CDR2 SQIVND (reference sequence). V shed 3 bases, J shed 0 bases, and the junction held 6 bases outside the gene matches. CDR3 residues: CASSMGAGGLNTEAFF. The CDR3 DNA reads as TGTGCCAGTAGTATGGGGGCAGGGGGCCTGAACACTGAAGCTTTCTTT. Full variable domain (missing parts from reference TRBV19 and TRBJ1-1): DGGITQSPKYLFRKEGQNVTLSCEQNLNHDAMYWYRQDPGQGLRLIYYSQIVNDFQKGDIAEGYSVSREKKESFPLTVTSAQKNPTAFYLCASSMGAGGLNTEAFFGQGTRLTVV.

The table lists this clonotype with many counts. The V call is TRBV6-5, the J call TRBJ1-5, with TRBD1 matching 9 bases. The J segment lost 4 bases and the V segment lost 6 bases, leaving 4 bases of the junction unmatched. The germline CDR1 and CDR2 sequences are MNHEY and SVGAGI. This CDR3 has 14 amino acids. CDR3 in amino acids: CASRAGTGNQPQHF. The CDR3 region has the DNA TGTGCCAGCAGGGCCGGGACAGGGAATCAGCCCCAGCATTTT.

This clonotype was picked up many times. The J gene is TRBJ1-2, the V gene TRBV29-1; D is unclear. CDR3 length: 14 amino acids. The germline gives CDR1 SQVTM, CDR2 ANQGSEA. V was cut by 0 bases and J by 5 bases, with 13 bases left in between. The CDR3 DNA sequence: TGCAGCGTTGAAGATCCCCCCCGGTTGTATGGCTACACCTTC. It is translated as CSVEDPPRLYGYTF. Based on the CDR3 plus reference TRBV29-1 and TRBJ1-2, the full variable domain is SAVISQKPSRDICQRGTSLTIQCQVDSQVTMMFWYRQQPGQSLTLIATANQGSEATYESGFVIDKFPISRPNLTFSTLTVSNMSPEDSSIYLCSVEDPPRLYGYTFGSGTRLTVV.

Details on this clonotype: This may be a read error: a much more frequent sequence differs by one nucleotide. This rearrangement joins TRBV12-3 or TRBV12-4 to TRBJ2-3; TRBD1 or TRBD2 may be the D gene (5 bases each). The V end was cut by 3 bases, the J end by 6 bases, with 13 bases between. This CDR3 has 14 amino acids. CDR3 loop: CASSFGTASDTQYF. CDR3 DNA sequence: TGTGCCAGCAGTTTCGGGACCGCCAGCGATACGCAGTATTTT.

This clonotype was observed a few times. As DNA, the CDR3 is TGCAGCGTTGATCGGGTCAAGGGGGCGCGGAATGGCTACACCTTC. Its translation is CSVDRVKGARNGYTF. The chain recombines TRBV29-1 with TRBJ1-2; 7 bases align to TRBD1. V gave up 3 bases and J gave up 6 bases; unmatched junction bases: 13. Germline V CDR1 and CDR2: SQVTM, ANQGSEA. The CDR3 is 15 residues long.

This clonotype was seen a handful of times. CDR3 residues: CASSSLHEQYF. The CDR3 DNA reads TGTGCCAGCAGTTCTCTCCACGAGCAGTACTTC. The chain has TRBV6-2 or TRBV6-3 and TRBJ2-7, with D hard to call. Germline V gives CDR1 MNHEY, CDR2 SVGEGT. This CDR3 contains 11 residues. V dropped 4 bases and J dropped 5 bases, with 6 bases sitting between them.

This clonotype was seen repeatedly, ten times or more. The rearrangement joins TRBV6-2 or TRBV6-3 to TRBJ2-7, with D unresolved. Germline CDR1 is MNHEY and CDR2 is SVGEGT. The CDR3 covers 12 residues. Trimming left V 10 bases short and J 3 bases short, with 13 bases between. The CDR3 reads CATGMSGYEQYF. The CDR3 nucleotides read TGTGCCACAGGAATGAGTGGCTACGAGCAGTACTTC.

The sample holds many counts of this clonotype. The chain employs TRBV19 and TRBJ2-4, with no clear D. Trimming took 1 base from V and 7 from J, leaving 17 bases between them. The CDR3 is 16 amino acids. CDR1 LNHDA and CDR2 SQIVND come from the germline V gene (reference sequence). The DNA for the CDR3 is TGTGCCAGTAGTATAGTGTTCTTTGGGTTGTTGAACATTCAGTACTTC. This codes for CASSIVFFGLLNIQYF.

This clonotype was observed many times. The chain joins TRBV6-1 to TRBJ1-1, with TRBD1 matching over 9 bases. V gave up 6 bases and J gave up 8 bases; unmatched junction bases: 7. The V gene's germline CDR1 is MNHNS and CDR2 SASEGT. This CDR3 comprises 13 residues. The CDR3 nucleotides are TGTGCCAGCAGCCGTAGGACAGGGGTCGAAGCTTTCTTT. It is translated as CASSRRTGVEAFF.

Remarks on this clonotype: Given a much more abundant clone one base away, this may be a read error. The genes are TRBV5-1 and TRBJ1-6; a weak D match, TRBD1 (6 bases). This CDR3 spans 14 amino acids. Germline V lookup: CDR1 SGHRS, CDR2 YFSETQ. The CDR3 DNA reads TGCGCCAGCAGCCCCGGACAGCATAATTCACCCATCCACTTT. This gives the protein CASSPGQHNSPIHF.

By its share, this clonotype is medium-sized. The rearrangement uses TRBV29-1 and TRBJ2-1; TRBD2 matches 12 bases. Germline V gene data show CDR1 as SQVTM and CDR2 as ANQGSEA. V shed 8 bases and J 3 bases; nucleotides not matched to a gene: 5. The CDR3 covers 14 residues. The DNA for the CDR3 is TGCAGCTTCGGACTAGCGGGGATCTACAATGAGCAGTTCTTC. Translation gives CSFGLAGIYNEQFF.

This clonotype was observed many times. This rearrangement joins TRBV11-1 to TRBJ2-1, with 8 positions matching TRBD2. Germline-derived CDR1 and CDR2 are SGHAT and FQDESV (reference sequence). V shed 2 bases and J 1 base; nucleotides not matched to a gene: 4. The CDR3 covers 16 residues. The CDR3 coding sequence is TGTGCCAGCAGCTTAATAGCGGGACTTTCCTACAATGAGCAGTTCTTC. Translated, it gives CASSLIAGLSYNEQFF.

This clonotype came up a few times. J is TRBJ2-7 and V is TRBV20-1; 9 bases align to TRBD2. V shed 0 bases, J shed 6 bases, and the junction held 9 bases outside the gene matches. CDR1 DFQATT and CDR2 SNEGSKA come from the germline V gene (reference sequence). This CDR3 has 15 amino acids. The CDR3 coding sequence is TGCAGTGCTAGAGATCGCGTGGCGGGAGGGGGCGAGCAGTACTTC. Its protein is CSARDRVAGGGEQYF.

This clonotype occurred many times. The chain links TRBV20-1 to TRBJ2-1; D might be TRBD2 (5 bases). V dropped 0 bases and J dropped 3 bases, with 9 bases sitting between them. CDR3 size: 14 residues. Germline V gene sequence: CDR1 DFQATT, CDR2 SNEGSKA (reference sequence). Written as DNA, the CDR3 is TGCAGTGCTAGAGATGAGGGTTACTACAATGAGCAGTTCTTC. This sequence encodes CSARDEGYYNEQFF.